The 29 T cell receptor beta chains listed next were all sequenced from one sample in a study of T cells in Graves' hyperthyroidism and ophthalmopathy. TCR beta CDR3 region amplification was performed from RNA transcripts. The HTBI primer set served for first-round RT-PCR of the TCR CDR3. TCRdb fed the multiplex PCR reads into MiXCR, producing one record per CDR3 protein. The profile shows hundreds of thousands of distinct CDR3 sequences, around 21% of them singletons. Sequenced input: blood. These receptors were collected from a man younger than 40 with Graves' ophthalmopathy.

This clonotype was observed a few times. This chain uses TRBV6-5 with TRBJ2-7, with 7 positions matching TRBD2. From germline, CDR1 is MNHEY and CDR2 SVGAGI. CDR3 size: 17 residues. Trimming at V came to 0 bases and at J to 2 bases, leaving 10 bases not matched to a gene. CDR3 sequence reads: CASSYSRGGAETYEQYF. CDR3 nucleotide sequence: TGTGCCAGCAGTTACTCGAGGGGAGGGGCAGAGACCTACGAGCAGTACTTC.

Only a few counts were recorded for this clonotype. V and J are TRBV7-9 and TRBJ2-1; D uncertain. This CDR3 spans 14 amino acids. Germline V gene lookup returns CDR1 SEHNR and CDR2 FQNEAQ (reference sequence). V gave up 1 base and J gave up 7 bases, with 11 bases separating them. CDR3 bases: TGTGCCAGCAGCTTAGACACCCGGATTAATGAGCAGTTCTTC. Translating gives CASSLDTRINEQFF.

This clonotype was observed many times. The CDR3 region has the DNA TGCGCCAGCAGCTTGTGGACAGTTAGCTCCTACAATGAGCAGTTCTTC. Protein product: CASSLWTVSSYNEQFF. V is TRBV5-1 and J is TRBJ2-1; TRBD1 might be the D (6 bases). Germline-derived CDR1 and CDR2 are SGHRS and YFSETQ. The CDR3 covers 16 residues. Trimming took off 1 base at V and 0 bases at J, with 11 bases between the two ends. The entire variable domain, with the rest obtained from reference TRBV5-1 and TRBJ2-1, is as follows: KAGVTQTPRYLIKTRGQQVTLSCSPISGHRSVSWYQQTPGQGLQFLFEYFSETQRNKGNFPGRFSGRQFSNSRSEMNVSTLELGDSALYLCASSLWTVSSYNEQFFGPGTRLTVL.

In its sample, this clonotype was seen a few times. The V gene is TRBV20-1, the J gene TRBJ2-7; D gene unclear. The germline V gene has CDR1 DFQATT and CDR2 SNEGSKA (reference sequence). Trimming pared 0 bases from V and 2 bases from J, leaving 2 bases between. This CDR3 has 11 residues. CDR3 coding DNA: TGCAGTGCTAGAGAGACCTACGAGCAGTACTTC. This encodes CSARETYEQYF.

This clonotype came up many times. This chain uses TRBV5-1 with TRBJ2-3; a possible D gene is TRBD2 (6 bases). V was cut by 4 bases and J by 0 bases, with 9 bases left in between. The CDR3 length is 14 residues. Germline CDR1 reads SGHRS; CDR2 reads YFSETQ. As DNA, the CDR3 is TGCGCCAGCAGCGCCGGGACTAGCACAGATACGCAGTATTTT. This gives the protein CASSAGTSTDTQYF.

This chain connects TRBV12-3 or TRBV12-4 to TRBJ2-3, with D unclear. The CDR3 loop spans 14 amino acids. V gave up 3 bases and J gave up 1 base, with 8 bases separating them. The CDR3 DNA reads as TGTGCCAGCAGTTTGGATGGGGGCACAGATACGCAGTATTTT. This codes for CASSLDGGTDTQYF.

In its sample, this clonotype was seen once. The chain uses TRBV19 and TRBJ1-1; D gene unclear. The V gene lost 6 bases and the J gene lost 1 base, with 9 bases spanning the gap. The CDR3 has 13 residues. In germline, CDR1 is LNHDA, CDR2 SQIVND (reference sequence). Here the CDR3 reads CASSHRQNTEAFF. The CDR3 DNA is TGTGCCAGTAGCCACAGACAGAACACTGAAGCTTTCTTT.

This clonotype was picked up a small number of times. The rearrangement joins TRBV6-2 or TRBV6-3 to TRBJ2-2, with a tentative D call TRBD1 (5 bases). This CDR3 is built from 15 residues. Germline V gene lookup returns CDR1 MNHEY and CDR2 SVGEGT. Deletions cut 4 bases from V and 7 bases from J, with 16 bases between. The CDR3 bases are TGTGCCAGCAGTTTATTGCAGGGCTTTGGCGGGGAGCTGTTTTTT. This translates into CASSLLQGFGGELFF.

The rearrangement uses TRBV24-1 and TRBJ2-1; D not certain. CDR1 and CDR2 (germline): KGHDR, SFDVKD. V lost 9 bases and J lost 6, with 17 bases in between. The CDR3 extends over 14 amino acids. CDR3 residues: CATSPRTEINEQFF. The CDR3 bases are TGTGCCACCTCTCCCCGCACGGAGATCAATGAGCAGTTCTTC.

This clonotype has just a few counts. This rearrangement joins TRBV28 to TRBJ2-5, with D possibly called TRBD1 or TRBD2 (5 bases each). Trimming stripped 6 bases from V and 3 bases from J, with 14 bases between. The CDR3 runs to 14 residues. Germline V lookup: CDR1 MDHEN, CDR2 SYDVKM. In DNA form, the CDR3 reads TGTGCCAGCAGGGGGTCGGGGCAGAAAGAGACCCAGTACTTC. It yields the protein CASRGSGQKETQYF.

This clonotype was seen repeatedly, ten times or more. The gene calls are TRBV11-2 and TRBJ2-1, with TRBD2 matching over 10 bases. The CDR3 covers 17 residues. The J segment lost 7 bases and the V segment lost 1 base, leaving 10 bases of the junction unmatched. Per the germline V gene, CDR1 is SGHAT and CDR2 is FQNNGV. The CDR3 nucleotides read TGTGCCAGCAGCTTAGTTAATTCGGGACTAGCGAGAAATGAGCAGTTCTTC. This gives the protein CASSLVNSGLARNEQFF.

Comment on this clonotype: This sequence may be a read error, since a much larger clone differs from it by one base. The gene calls are TRBV2 and TRBJ2-1; D is undetermined. The CDR3 contains 15 residues. CDR1 SNHLY and CDR2 FYNNEI come from the germline V gene. Deletions cut 2 bases from V and 6 bases from J, with 14 bases between. The DNA for the CDR3 is TGTGCCAGCAGTGAATCGGTGTCGAACTTCAATGAGCAGTTCTTC. This translates into CASSESVSNFNEQFF.

This clonotype was picked up a small number of times. The chain couples TRBV29-1 to TRBJ1-1; D not resolved. V dropped 6 bases and J dropped 4 bases, with 15 bases sitting between them. CDR1 is SQVTM and CDR2 is ANQGSEA in the germline V gene. CDR3 length: 13 amino acids. This chain's CDR3 is CSVDTGWGTEAFF. CDR3 sequence (DNA): TGCAGCGTCGATACCGGGTGGGGCACTGAAGCTTTCTTT.

The chain uses TRBV6-5 and TRBJ1-3; D unresolved. The CDR3 runs 16 residues. Germline V lookup: CDR1 MNHEY, CDR2 SVGAGI. V was cut by 0 bases and J by 1 base, with 10 bases left in between. CDR3 nucleotide sequence: TGTGCCAGCAGTTACTCGAAGAGGGATTCTGGAAACACCATATATTTT. Translation gives CASSYSKRDSGNTIYF.

This clonotype was detected many times. V and J are TRBV7-9 and TRBJ2-1, with 9 nucleotides matching TRBD2. There are 15 residues in the CDR3. Looked up from germline, CDR1 is SEHNR and CDR2 is FQNEAQ (reference sequence). V was clipped by 3 bases and J by 7 bases; unmatched bases: 7. CDR3 sequence (DNA): TGTGCCAGCAGCTTGTCCCTAGCGGGATGGAATGAGCAGTTCTTC. As protein: CASSLSLAGWNEQFF.

The genes are TRBV6-7 and TRBJ2-1, with D possibly being TRBD2 (6 bases). TRBV6-7 is an ORF, and what it does is uncertain. The V gene lost 0 bases and the J gene lost 8 bases, with 14 bases spanning the gap. This CDR3 has 15 amino acids. The CDR3 loop reads CASSYSNLATDEQFF. CDR3 DNA: TGTGCCAGCAGTTACTCGAACCTAGCGACCGATGAGCAGTTCTTC.

CDR3 in DNA: TGCAGTGCTAGATCGGTCGGGTACGCTGAAGCTTTCTTT. Protein sequence: CSARSVGYAEAFF. This sequence joins TRBV20-1 and TRBJ1-1; D unresolved. The V and J ends lost 2 bases and 6 bases respectively, with 13 bases between them. Germline V lookup: CDR1 DFQATT, CDR2 SNEGSKA (reference sequence). The CDR3 covers 13 residues.

This clonotype occurred many times. The chain joins TRBV5-1 to TRBJ2-7, with D hard to call. There are 12 residues in the CDR3. Trimming left V 1 base short and J 6 bases short, with 8 bases between. The germline V gene has CDR1 SGHRS and CDR2 YFSETQ. Here the CDR3 reads CASSLIGGEQYF. The CDR3 DNA reads TGCGCCAGCAGCTTGATCGGCGGCGAGCAGTACTTC. The variable domain in full, completed from reference TRBV5-1 and TRBJ2-7, reads KAGVTQTPRYLIKTRGQQVTLSCSPISGHRSVSWYQQTPGQGLQFLFEYFSETQRNKGNFPGRFSGRQFSNSRSEMNVSTLELGDSALYLCASSLIGGEQYFGPGTRLTVT.

This clonotype was counted between two and nine times. The J gene is TRBJ2-1, the V gene TRBV6-1; 7 nucleotides match TRBD1. Germline lookup yields CDR1 MNHNS and CDR2 SASEGT. The CDR3 totals 15 residues. Trimming cost V 8 bases and J 0 bases; bases outside gene matches: 7. CDR3 bases: TGTGCCAGCCACATAGGGGGCGACTCCTACAATGAGCAGTTCTTC. Protein: CASHIGGDSYNEQFF.

J is TRBJ2-1 and V is TRBV7-9; D is uncertain. The CDR3 consists of 15 residues. The V gene's germline CDR1 is SEHNR and CDR2 FQNEAQ (reference sequence). With 2 bases removed from V and 2 bases from J, the gap between germline ends came to 10 bases. The CDR3 DNA is TGTGCCAGCAGCTTAACCCCAGGCGCCTACAATGAGCAGTTCTTC. Protein product: CASSLTPGAYNEQFF.

This clonotype was seen a few times. The chain recombines TRBV20-1 with TRBJ2-5; TRBD2 might be the D (7 bases). Germline V gives CDR1 DFQATT, CDR2 SNEGSKA (reference sequence). The CDR3 is made up of 14 amino acids. Trimming removed 7 bases at V and 3 bases at J, with 18 bases between. The CDR3 DNA reads TGCAGTGGACTTTTGGGGAGGGGGGAAGAGACCCAGTACTTC. Encoded protein: CSGLLGRGEETQYF.

About this clonotype: A much larger clonotype is one base distant, so this may be a read error. The chain employs TRBV5-4 and TRBJ1-4, with D possibly being TRBD1 (6 bases). Germline V CDR1 and CDR2: SGHNT, YYREEE (reference sequence). V lost 2 bases and J 3 bases, leaving 8 bases between the germline ends. The CDR3 contains 14 residues. Here the CDR3 DNA reads TGTGCCAGCAGCTTCGGGGGCCCTAATGAAAAACTGTTTTTT. Protein sequence: CASSFGGPNEKLFF.

This clonotype was found a few times. The rearrangement joins TRBV13 to TRBJ2-4; 9 bases are a match to TRBD1. The germline V gene has CDR1 PRHDT and CDR2 FYEKMQ (reference sequence). The CDR3 is 15 amino acids. J was trimmed by 0 bases and V by 5 bases; bases with no gene match: 2. The CDR3 DNA is TGTGCCAGCAGCATGGGACAGGGAGCCAAAAACATTCAGTACTTC. Protein: CASSMGQGAKNIQYF.

This chain uses TRBV6-2 or TRBV6-3 with TRBJ2-3, with TRBD2 as a possible D gene (5 bases). CDR3 length: 12 amino acids. V dropped 5 bases and J dropped 7 bases, with 10 bases sitting between them. Germline-derived CDR1 and CDR2 are MNHEY and SVGEGT. The CDR3 bases are TGTGCCAGCAGTCCCGGACTGAATACGCAGTATTTT. Residues: CASSPGLNTQYF.

This clonotype came up a few times. The genes are TRBV2 and TRBJ2-6; D unclear. The CDR3 runs 15 residues. Trimming removed 4 bases from V and 2 bases from J, with 9 bases in between. CDR1 is SNHLY, CDR2 FYNNEI, per germline. CDR3 region: CASSGGVAGANVLTF. The CDR3 coding sequence is TGTGCCAGCAGTGGAGGAGTGGCTGGGGCCAACGTCCTGACTTTC.

This clonotype was counted a few times. The chain couples TRBV19 to TRBJ2-7, with 10 bases fitting TRBD1. V dropped 8 bases and J dropped 5; count of bases not matched to a gene: 6. The CDR3 spans 13 residues. In germline, CDR1 is LNHDA, CDR2 SQIVND (reference sequence). Here the CDR3 DNA reads TGTGCCAGTCGGGACAGGGGCGGGCACGAGCAGTACTTC. It specifies CASRDRGGHEQYF. The complete variable domain, with remaining parts taken from reference TRBV19 and TRBJ2-7, reads DGGITQSPKYLFRKEGQNVTLSCEQNLNHDAMYWYRQDPGQGLRLIYYSQIVNDFQKGDIAEGYSVSREKKESFPLTVTSAQKNPTAFYLCASRDRGGHEQYFGPGTRLTVT.

This clonotype has more than one count but fewer than ten. This chain connects TRBV28 to TRBJ2-1; 15 nucleotides match TRBD2. The CDR3 has 18 residues. Germline V gene lookup returns CDR1 MDHEN and CDR2 SYDVKM. The J segment lost 4 bases and the V segment lost 7 bases, leaving 11 bases of the junction unmatched. The CDR3 sequence is CASKNPGLAGGSYNEQFF. DNA of the CDR3: TGTGCCAGCAAAAACCCGGGACTAGCGGGAGGTAGTTACAATGAGCAGTTCTTC.

The V call is TRBV13, the J call TRBJ2-1; 7 bases agree with TRBD2. J lost 0 bases, V lost 6 bases, and 8 bases had no gene match. Looked up from germline, CDR1 is PRHDT and CDR2 is FYEKMQ (reference sequence). The CDR3 totals 16 residues. The CDR3 here is CASSGREFSSYNEQFF. The CDR3 DNA is TGTGCCAGCAGTGGGCGGGAGTTTAGCTCCTACAATGAGCAGTTCTTC.

This clonotype was detected a few times. The rearrangement links TRBV9 to TRBJ1-4; the D is unclear. Germline V gene data show CDR1 as SGDLS and CDR2 as YYNGEE. Trimming shortened V by 3 bases and J by 10 bases, and 19 bases separated the two germline ends. The CDR3 contains 15 residues. The CDR3 DNA reads as TGTGCCAGCAGCGGCTTAAAGGGCGGAAGTGGAAAACTGTTTTTT. This gives the protein CASSGLKGGSGKLFF.